The source of this T cell receptor (beta chain) is a study of blood T cell repertoires in COVID-19. Original data processing: Reference gene primer amplification gave estimated nucleated cell counts. Generated by immunoSEQ multiplex PCR, the TCRdb table keeps only in-frame clones and is missing some. The V and J calls and clone size were taken over from that table, and D and trimming were inferred from the DNA. The data show fewer than 200,000 clones, about four fifths seen once. During active infection, Seattle patients enrolled and were then monitored through disease. Germline lookup yields CDR1 SGHNT and CDR2 YENEEA. V was cut by 5 bases and J by 4 bases, with 11 bases left in between. The CDR3 spans 13 residues.

Sequencing was performed on peripheral blood. The TCR was taken from a woman older than 75 with COVID-19, enrolled during active disease. This chain links TRBV11-3 with TRBJ1-1; D is unresolved. The CDR3 loop reads CASSKESGTEAFF. The DNA of the CDR3 is TGTGCCAGCAGCAAGGAGTCGGGCACTGAAGCTTTCTTT.